These 18 T cell receptor beta chains came from one sample sequenced in a study of T cells in women clearing cervical HPV infection. Clones were read by immunoSEQ multiplex PCR, and TCRdb kept only the in-frame ones, dropping some. This sample's clone table lists roughly 21,000 clones. Sequencing was performed on blood buffy coat. The receptors stem from a woman aged 18 to 75 with a cervical HPV16 infection that either progressed to CIN3+ or cleared (not recorded which).

A remark on this clone: The read is 3 residues too short to cover the CDR3 end, so that end is filled in from the germline J gene. The chain joins TRBV19 to TRBJ1-2; 9 bases map to TRBD1. The germline V gene encodes CDR1 LNHDA and CDR2 SQIVND (reference sequence). The CDR3 has 13 residues. This CDR3 is CASSRGQGMGYTF. The CDR3 DNA, read in part, is TGTGCCAGTAGCCGGGGACAGGGTATGGGC.

A note on this clone: The read halts 3 residues ahead of the CDR3 end, with the missing end drawn from the germline J gene. The chain employs TRBV19 and TRBJ2-1; possibly TRBD1 or TRBD2 for D (5 bases each). The germline CDR1 and CDR2 sequences are LNHDA and SQIVND (reference sequence). The length of the CDR3 is 15 residues. Trimming removed 5 bases at V and 0 bases at J, with 11 bases between. CDR3 in amino acids: CASSPKGSSYNEQFF. The DNA read from the CDR3 is TGTGCCAGTAGTCCAAAGGGGAGCTCCTACAATGAG.

Note on this clone: The CDR3 is cut off 3 residues early in the read; its end comes from the germline J gene. The chain couples TRBV6-1 to TRBJ2-7, with TRBD1 matching over 7 bases. Looked up from germline, CDR1 is MNHNS and CDR2 is SASEGT. The CDR3 length is 13 residues. J gave up 5 bases and V 3 bases, and 4 bases lay outside the gene matches. The sequenced CDR3 bases are TGTGCCAGCAGTGACACGACAGGGAACGAG. Protein sequence: CASSDTTGNE. The entire CDR3 reads CASSDTTGNEQYF.

A word on this clone: The read terminates 3 residues before the CDR3 end, so the remaining end is supplied by the germline J gene. The chain recombines TRBV6-1 with TRBJ1-5; 7 bases align to TRBD1. Per germline, CDR1 MNHNS and CDR2 SASEGT. This CDR3 is 15 amino acids long. Trimming cost V 4 bases and J 2 bases; bases outside gene matches: 5. CDR3 amino acids: CASSASTGGNQPQHF. The DNA read from the CDR3 is TGTGCCAGCAGTGCCTCTACAGGGGGCAATCAGCCC.

Comment on this clone: The sequenced fragment ends 3 residues before the CDR3 boundary, so the rest is inferred from the germline J gene. V and J are TRBV27 and TRBJ2-3; 10 bases are shared with TRBD2. Germline CDR1 and CDR2: MNHEY and SMNVEV (reference sequence). There are 14 residues in the CDR3. Trimming took 6 bases from V and 4 from J; bases not matched to a gene: 4. The DNA read from the CDR3 is TGTGCCAGCAGGCTAGCGGGAGTTGCAGATACG. It encodes CASRLAGVADT. The CDR3 in full is CASRLAGVADTQYF.

As for this clone: The read terminates 3 residues before the CDR3 end, so the remaining end is supplied by the germline J gene. The V gene is TRBV27, the J gene TRBJ2-5, with D perhaps matching TRBD2 (7 bases). The CDR3 totals 14 residues. Germline CDR1 MNHEY, CDR2 SMNVEV (reference sequence). Trimming cost V 1 base and J 5 bases, with 11 bases left between them. CDR3 bases read: TGTGCCAGCAGTTTATGGGGGGGCCGGGAGACC. This codes for CASSLWGGRET. The full CDR3 protein reads CASSLWGGRETQYF.

The CDR3 here is CAWSLAGLTYNEQFF. The CDR3 DNA, read in part, is TGTGCCTGGAGCCTAGCGGGACTAACCTACAATGAG. This chain joins TRBV30 and TRBJ2-1; 9 bases agree with TRBD2. The CDR3 end lies 3 residues beyond the end of the read and is filled in from the germline J gene. The ends lost 3 bases at V and 2 bases at J; junction bases unmatched: 5. Germline CDR1 and CDR2: GTSNPN and SVGIG (reference sequence). The CDR3 contains 15 residues.

Concerning this clone itself: Germline is not matched at one junction end, which may reflect a read error. The read terminates 3 residues ahead of where the CDR3 ends, so the germline J gene completes it. The gene calls are TRBV23-1 and TRBJ2-2; 13 nucleotides align to TRBD2. TRBV23-1 belongs to the ORF category, with a function that is uncertain. The CDR3 covers 16 residues. The DNA read from the CDR3 is TGCGCCAGCAGTCAAAGGACTAGCGGGAGCACCGGGAAG. Translated: CASSQRTSGSTGK. In full, the CDR3 is CASSQRTSGSTGKLFF.

A word on this clone: Coverage ceases 3 residues before the CDR3 finishes, and the germline J gene fills in the end. The rearrangement links TRBV5-1 to TRBJ1-1, with a tentative D call TRBD1 (6 bases). Trimming took off 0 bases at V and 5 bases at J, with 14 bases between the two ends. The CDR3 is 15 amino acids. The germline V gene has CDR1 SGHRS and CDR2 YFSETQ. CDR3 bases read: TGCGCCAGCAGCTTGGGTCTTGGAGGGGGAACTGAA. Amino acids: CASSLGLGGGTE. The entire CDR3 protein is CASSLGLGGGTEAFF.

About this clone itself: Read coverage stops 3 residues before the CDR3 terminus; the germline J gene supplies the remainder. This rearrangement joins TRBV19 to TRBJ1-6, with 10 bases fitting TRBD1. Trimming cost V 3 bases and J 10 bases; bases outside gene matches: 3. CDR1 and CDR2 from the germline V gene are LNHDA and SQIVND (reference sequence). CDR3 length: 14 amino acids. The CDR3 DNA, read in part, is TGTGCCAGTAGTATCCGGGACAGGGGCTCACCC. Its protein product is CASSIRDRGSP. The complete CDR3 reads CASSIRDRGSPLHF.

On this clone: The read ends 3 residues shy of where the CDR3 ends; the end is completed using the germline J gene. This sequence joins TRBV6-1 and TRBJ1-2, with 8 bases identical to TRBD1. Germline CDR1 is MNHNS and CDR2 is SASEGT. The CDR3 covers 16 residues. Trimming took 3 bases from V and 3 from J; bases not matched to a gene: 9. The CDR3 sequence: CASSDGGTGRDYGYTF. CDR3 DNA (partial): TGTGCCAGCAGTGATGGGGGGACAGGCCGGGACTATGGC.

Turning to this clone: Read data end 3 residues before the CDR3 end; the end is taken from the germline J gene. The chain employs TRBV20-1 and TRBJ1-5, with D tentatively TRBD1 (5 bases). The CDR3 contains 14 residues. Between the trimmed V and J ends, which lost 6 bases and 8 bases, there was a span of 20 bases. Germline lookup yields CDR1 DFQATT and CDR2 SNEGSKA (reference sequence). The CDR3 sequence: CSAQGRQPREPQHF. The sequenced part of the CDR3 DNA is TGCAGTGCCCAAGGAAGACAGCCCCGGGAGCCC.

About this clone itself: The CDR3 end lies 3 residues beyond the end of the read and is filled in from the germline J gene. The chain links TRBV7-2 to TRBJ2-1; D gene ambiguous. V was pared by 0 bases and J by 6 bases, with 15 bases between. Germline V gene lookup returns CDR1 SGHTA and CDR2 FQGNSA. The CDR3 spans 16 residues. The CDR3 bases that were read are TGTGCCAGCAGCTTAGCCCGATCCCACTCATTCAATGAG. Its protein is CASSLARSHSFNE. The whole CDR3 sequence is CASSLARSHSFNEQFF.

A word on this clone: The read ends 3 residues early relative to the CDR3; the germline J gene fills the gap. The chain combines TRBV5-4 with TRBJ2-5, with D maybe TRBD1 (6 bases). V was pared by 4 bases and J by 2 bases, with 15 bases between. CDR1 and CDR2 (germline): SGHNT, YYREEE (reference sequence). This CDR3 has 15 residues. The DNA read from the CDR3 is TGTGCCAGCAGCCAATCCCACGGACAGCAAGAGACC. This gives the protein CASSQSHGQQET. The entire CDR3 protein is CASSQSHGQQETQYF.

With respect to this clone: The read halts 3 residues ahead of the CDR3 end, with the missing end drawn from the germline J gene. The gene calls are TRBV7-8 and TRBJ2-2, with 8 bases identical to TRBD2. The CDR3 is 16 residues long. V shed 3 bases, J shed 4 bases, and the junction held 7 bases outside the gene matches. Per the germline V gene, CDR1 is SGHVS and CDR2 is FQNEAQ. CDR3 residues: CASSFPGLGGTGELFF. The DNA read from the CDR3 is TGTGCCAGCAGCTTTCCGGGACTAGGTGGCACCGGGGAG.

Details on this clone: With the read ending 3 residues before the CDR3 end, the germline J gene is used to fill in that end. The chain is built from TRBV3-1 (or the pseudogene TRBV3-2) and TRBJ2-7, with 11 bases lining up with TRBD2. CDR3 length: 14 residues. Germline V CDR1 and CDR2: LGHDT, YNNKEL (reference sequence). The V gene end was trimmed by 4 bases and the J gene end by 3 bases; junction bases not matched to a gene: 2. The CDR3 loop is CASSRGTSGYEQYF. The covered CDR3 bases are TGTGCCAGCAGCCGTGGGACTAGCGGCTACGAG.

In regard to this clone: The CDR3 end lies 3 residues beyond the end of the read and is filled in from the germline J gene. This sequence joins TRBV30 and TRBJ1-4; D is unresolved. V gave up 5 bases and J gave up 3 bases, with 10 bases separating them. The CDR3 length is 13 residues. Germline V gene sequence: CDR1 GTSNPN, CDR2 SVGIG (reference sequence). The sequenced part of the CDR3 DNA is TGTGCCTGGGCCCCCGGGGCTAATGAAAAA. Its translation is CAWAPGANEK. The CDR3 in its entirety is CAWAPGANEKLFF.

Regarding this clone: The missing CDR3 end, 3 residues past where the read stops, is filled in from the germline J gene. The chain employs TRBV5-1 and TRBJ2-5; 15 positions match TRBD2. This CDR3 comprises 18 residues. V lost 4 bases, J lost 5 bases, and 12 bases stayed unmatched. CDR1 is SGHRS and CDR2 is YFSETQ in the germline V gene. The CDR3 loop is CASSLEGLAGGYSETQYF. The sequenced part of the CDR3 DNA is TGCGCCAGCAGCCTAGAAGGACTAGCGGGAGGGTATTCGGAGACC.